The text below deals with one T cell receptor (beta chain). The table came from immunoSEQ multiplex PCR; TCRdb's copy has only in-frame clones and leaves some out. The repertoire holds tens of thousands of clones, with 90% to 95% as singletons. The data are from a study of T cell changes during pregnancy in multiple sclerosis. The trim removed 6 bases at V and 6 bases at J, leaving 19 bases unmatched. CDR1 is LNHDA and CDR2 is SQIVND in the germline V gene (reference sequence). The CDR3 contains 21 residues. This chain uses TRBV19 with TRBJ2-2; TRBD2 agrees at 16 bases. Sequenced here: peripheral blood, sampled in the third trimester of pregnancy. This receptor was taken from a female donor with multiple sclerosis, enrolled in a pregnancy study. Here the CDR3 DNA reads TGTGCCAGTAGACCGATACCACGGGGACTAGCGGGAGGGGCCTTTGCCGGGGAGCTGTTTTTT. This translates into CASRPIPRGLAGGAFAGELFF.